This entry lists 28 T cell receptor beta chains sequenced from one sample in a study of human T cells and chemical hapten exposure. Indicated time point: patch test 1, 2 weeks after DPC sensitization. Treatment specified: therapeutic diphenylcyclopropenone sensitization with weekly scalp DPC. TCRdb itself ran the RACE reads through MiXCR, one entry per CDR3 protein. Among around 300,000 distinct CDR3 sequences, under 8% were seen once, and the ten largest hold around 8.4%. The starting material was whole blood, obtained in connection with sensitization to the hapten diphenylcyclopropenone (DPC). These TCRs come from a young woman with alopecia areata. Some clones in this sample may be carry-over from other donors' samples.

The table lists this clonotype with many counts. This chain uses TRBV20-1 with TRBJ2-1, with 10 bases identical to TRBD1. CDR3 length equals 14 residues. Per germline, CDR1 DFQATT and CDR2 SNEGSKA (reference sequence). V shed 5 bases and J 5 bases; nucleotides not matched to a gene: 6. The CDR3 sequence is CSAPGQGDHNEQFF. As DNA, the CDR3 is TGCAGTGCTCCCGGACAGGGGGACCACAATGAGCAGTTCTTC.

In nucleotides, the CDR3 is TGTGCCAGCAGCTTAAACGGGCTAGACCAAGAGACCCAGTACTTC. Translating gives CASSLNGLDQETQYF. This chain links TRBV7-2 with TRBJ2-5, with D unresolved. Germline V gives CDR1 SGHTA, CDR2 FQGNSA. Between the trimmed V and J ends, which lost 2 bases and 0 bases, there was a span of 10 bases. The CDR3 extends over 15 amino acids.

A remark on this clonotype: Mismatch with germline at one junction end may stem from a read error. CDR3 loop: CIATPNTGSTEAFF. The DNA for the CDR3 is TGCATTGCTACCCCCAACACAGGGAGCACTGAAGCTTTCTTT. The chain joins TRBV20-1 to TRBJ1-1; TRBD1 is a possible D gene (6 bases). The germline CDR1 and CDR2 sequences are DFQATT and SNEGSKA (reference sequence). The CDR3 spans 14 residues.

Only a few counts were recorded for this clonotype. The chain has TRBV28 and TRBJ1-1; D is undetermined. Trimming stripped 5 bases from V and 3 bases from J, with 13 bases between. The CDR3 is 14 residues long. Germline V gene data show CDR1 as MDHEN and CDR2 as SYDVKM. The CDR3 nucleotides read TGTGCCAGCAGTCCCCGGCGGACCTACACTGAAGCTTTCTTT. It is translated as CASSPRRTYTEAFF.

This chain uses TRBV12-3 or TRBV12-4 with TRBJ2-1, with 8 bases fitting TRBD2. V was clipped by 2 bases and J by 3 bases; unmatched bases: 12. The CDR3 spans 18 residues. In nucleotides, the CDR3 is TGTGCCAGCAGTTTAAAACGGGGGGGCTCTAAGGACTACAATGAGCAGTTCTTC. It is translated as CASSLKRGGSKDYNEQFF.

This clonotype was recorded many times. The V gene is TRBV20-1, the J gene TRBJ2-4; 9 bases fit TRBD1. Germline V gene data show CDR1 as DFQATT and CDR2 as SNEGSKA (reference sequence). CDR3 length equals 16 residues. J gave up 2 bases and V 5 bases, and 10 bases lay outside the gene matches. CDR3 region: CSAGTGGAGTKNIQYF. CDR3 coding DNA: TGCAGTGCTGGAACAGGGGGCGCAGGGACCAAAAACATTCAGTACTTC.

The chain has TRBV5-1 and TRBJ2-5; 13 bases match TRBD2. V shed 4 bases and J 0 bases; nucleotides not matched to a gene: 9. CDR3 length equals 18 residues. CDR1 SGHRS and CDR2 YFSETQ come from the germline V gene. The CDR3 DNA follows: TGCGCCAGCAGCGGCGCCTACGGACTAGCGGGGGACCAAGAGACCCAGTACTTC. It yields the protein CASSGAYGLAGDQETQYF.

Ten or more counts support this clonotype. The CDR3 DNA sequence: TGTGCCAGCAGCTATTATCCTGTAATGGTCAGGGGGCAATCCTACGAGCAGTACTTC. As protein: CASSYYPVMVRGQSYEQYF. The rearrangement links TRBV6-1 to TRBJ2-7; 8 positions match TRBD1. This CDR3 has 19 residues. The V segment lost 6 bases and the J segment 1 base; nucleotides outside the gene matches: 20. Germline V gives CDR1 MNHNS, CDR2 SASEGT.

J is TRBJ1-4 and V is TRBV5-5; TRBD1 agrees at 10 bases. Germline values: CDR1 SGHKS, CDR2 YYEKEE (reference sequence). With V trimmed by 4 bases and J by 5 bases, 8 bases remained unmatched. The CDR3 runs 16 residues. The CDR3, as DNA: TGTGCCAGCAGCCCAGGGACAGGGGCTATCAATGAAAAACTGTTTTTT. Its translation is CASSPGTGAINEKLFF. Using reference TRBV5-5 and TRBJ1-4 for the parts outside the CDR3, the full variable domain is DAGVTQSPTHLIKTRGQQVTLRCSPISGHKSVSWYQQVLGQGPQFIFQYYEKEERGRGNFPDRFSARQFPNYSSELNVNALLLGDSALYLCASSPGTGAINEKLFFGSGTQLSVL.

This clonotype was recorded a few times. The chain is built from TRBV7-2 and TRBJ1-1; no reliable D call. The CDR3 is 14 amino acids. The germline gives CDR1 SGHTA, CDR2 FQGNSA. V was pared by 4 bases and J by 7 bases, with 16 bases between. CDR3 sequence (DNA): TGTGCCAGCAGCTGGCGACATGGGCGGGGTGAAGCTTTCTTT. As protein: CASSWRHGRGEAFF.

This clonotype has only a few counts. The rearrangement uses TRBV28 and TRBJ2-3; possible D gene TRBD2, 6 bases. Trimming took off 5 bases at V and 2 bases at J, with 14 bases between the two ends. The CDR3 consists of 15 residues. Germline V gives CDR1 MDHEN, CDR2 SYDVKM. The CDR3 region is CASSTKTRFTDTQYF. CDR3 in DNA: TGTGCCAGCAGTACCAAGACTAGGTTCACAGATACGCAGTATTTT.

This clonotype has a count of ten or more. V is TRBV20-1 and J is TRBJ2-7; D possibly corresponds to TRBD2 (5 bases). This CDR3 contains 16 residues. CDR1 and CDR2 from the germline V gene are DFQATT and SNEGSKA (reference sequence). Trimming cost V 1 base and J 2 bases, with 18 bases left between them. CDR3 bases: TGCAGTGCTAGAGCCCCCAACCCGGGGAGCACCTACGAGCAGTACTTC. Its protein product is CSARAPNPGSTYEQYF.

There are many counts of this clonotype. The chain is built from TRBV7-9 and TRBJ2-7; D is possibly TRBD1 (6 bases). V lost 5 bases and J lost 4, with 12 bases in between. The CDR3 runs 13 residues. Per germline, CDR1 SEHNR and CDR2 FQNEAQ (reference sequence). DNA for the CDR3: TGTGCCAGCAGCCCGTTGACAGGATACGAGCAGTACTTC. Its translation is CASSPLTGYEQYF.

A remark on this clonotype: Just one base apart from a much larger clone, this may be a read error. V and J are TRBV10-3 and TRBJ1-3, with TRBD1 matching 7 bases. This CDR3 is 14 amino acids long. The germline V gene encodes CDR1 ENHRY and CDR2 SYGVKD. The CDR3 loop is CASEQGSSGNTICF. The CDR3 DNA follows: TGTGCCAGCGAACAGGGGAGCTCTGGAAACACCATATGTTTT.

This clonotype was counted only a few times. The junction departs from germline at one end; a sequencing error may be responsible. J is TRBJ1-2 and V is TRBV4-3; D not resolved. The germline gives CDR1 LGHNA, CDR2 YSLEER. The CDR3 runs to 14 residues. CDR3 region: CASSQDISLYSYTF. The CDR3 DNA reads TGCGCCAGCAGCCAAGATATAAGCCTCTATAGCTACACCTTC.

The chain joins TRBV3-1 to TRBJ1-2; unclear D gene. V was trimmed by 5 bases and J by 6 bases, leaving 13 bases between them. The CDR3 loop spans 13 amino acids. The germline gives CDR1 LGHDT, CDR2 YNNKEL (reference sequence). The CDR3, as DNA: TGTGCCAGCAGCTTTGGCGGGGAGAATGGCTACACCTTC. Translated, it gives CASSFGGENGYTF.

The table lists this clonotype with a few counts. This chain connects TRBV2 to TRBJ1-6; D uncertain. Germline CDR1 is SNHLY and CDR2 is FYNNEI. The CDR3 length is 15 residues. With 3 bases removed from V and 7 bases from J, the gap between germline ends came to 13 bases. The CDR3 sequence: CASSDSEDWNSPLHF. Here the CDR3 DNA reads TGTGCCAGCAGTGATTCAGAAGATTGGAATTCACCCCTCCACTTT.

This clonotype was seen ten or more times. The CDR3 region has the DNA TGTGCCAGCAGTTACGGGCAGGGAAGGGAAAAACTGTTTTTT. Amino acids: CASSYGQGREKLFF. V and J are TRBV6-5 and TRBJ1-4; a possible D gene is TRBD1 (5 bases). The V gene lost 2 bases and the J gene lost 8 bases, with 12 bases spanning the gap. The CDR3 sequence is 14 residues long. The germline V gene has CDR1 MNHEY and CDR2 SVGAGI.

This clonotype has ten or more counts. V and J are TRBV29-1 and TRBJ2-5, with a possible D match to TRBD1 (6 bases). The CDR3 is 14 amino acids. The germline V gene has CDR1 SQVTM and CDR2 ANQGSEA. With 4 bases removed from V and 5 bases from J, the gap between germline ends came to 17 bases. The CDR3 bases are TGCAGCGTTGGGAAACAGGGAGTACGGGAGACCCAGTACTTC. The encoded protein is CSVGKQGVRETQYF.

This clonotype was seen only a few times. This chain's CDR3 is CASSYGGPNTEAFF. The CDR3 coding sequence is TGTGCCAGCAGTTACGGGGGGCCCAACACTGAAGCTTTCTTT. V gene TRBV6-5 combines with J gene TRBJ1-1, with D possibly being TRBD1 (6 bases). The ends were cut back, 2 bases at V and 2 bases at J, with 9 bases in the middle. Germline V gene lookup returns CDR1 MNHEY and CDR2 SVGAGI. This CDR3 contains 14 residues.

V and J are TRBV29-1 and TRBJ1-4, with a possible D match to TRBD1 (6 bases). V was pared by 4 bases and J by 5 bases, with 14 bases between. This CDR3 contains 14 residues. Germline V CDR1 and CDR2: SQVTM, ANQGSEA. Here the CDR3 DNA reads TGCAGCGTTGTGGTGGCAGGGGTAAATGAAAAACTGTTTTTT. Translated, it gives CSVVVAGVNEKLFF.

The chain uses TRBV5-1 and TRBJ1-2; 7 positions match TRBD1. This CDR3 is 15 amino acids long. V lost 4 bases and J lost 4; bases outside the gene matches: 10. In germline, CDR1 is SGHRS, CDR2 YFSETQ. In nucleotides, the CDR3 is TGCGCCAGCAGCAACGACAGGGCCCATCGCTATGGCTACACCTTC. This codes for CASSNDRAHRYGYTF.

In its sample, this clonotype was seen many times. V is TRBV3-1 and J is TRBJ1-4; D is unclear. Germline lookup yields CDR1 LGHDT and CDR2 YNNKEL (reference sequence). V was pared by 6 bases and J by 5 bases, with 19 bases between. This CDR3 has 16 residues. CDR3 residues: CASSLKSGVGNEKLFF. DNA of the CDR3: TGTGCCAGCAGTCTAAAGAGCGGCGTCGGAAATGAAAAACTGTTTTTT.

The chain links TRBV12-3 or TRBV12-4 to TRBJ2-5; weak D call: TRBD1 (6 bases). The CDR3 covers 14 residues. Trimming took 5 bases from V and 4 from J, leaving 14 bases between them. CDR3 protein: CASSPLRGAETQYF. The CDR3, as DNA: TGTGCCAGCAGTCCCCTCAGGGGCGCAGAGACCCAGTACTTC.

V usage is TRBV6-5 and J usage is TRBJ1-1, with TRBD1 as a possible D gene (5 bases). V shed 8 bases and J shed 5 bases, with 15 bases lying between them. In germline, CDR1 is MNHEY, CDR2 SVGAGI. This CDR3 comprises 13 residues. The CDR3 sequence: CASGTGVGTEAFF. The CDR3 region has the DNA TGTGCCAGCGGTACGGGGGTCGGAACTGAAGCTTTCTTT.

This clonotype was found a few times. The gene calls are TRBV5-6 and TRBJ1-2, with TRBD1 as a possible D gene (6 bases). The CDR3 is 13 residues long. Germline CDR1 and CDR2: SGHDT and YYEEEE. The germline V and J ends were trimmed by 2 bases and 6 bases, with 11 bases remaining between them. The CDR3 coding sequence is TGTGCCAGCAGCTTACAGGGACTACATGGCTACACCTTC. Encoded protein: CASSLQGLHGYTF.

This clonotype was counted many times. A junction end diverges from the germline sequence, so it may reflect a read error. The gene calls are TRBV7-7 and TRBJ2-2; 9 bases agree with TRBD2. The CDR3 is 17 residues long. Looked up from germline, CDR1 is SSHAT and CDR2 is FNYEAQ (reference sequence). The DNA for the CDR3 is TGTGCTAGCAGCCCGGGACTAGCCCTCCCGAACACCGGGGAGCTGTTTTTT. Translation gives CASSPGLALPNTGELFF.

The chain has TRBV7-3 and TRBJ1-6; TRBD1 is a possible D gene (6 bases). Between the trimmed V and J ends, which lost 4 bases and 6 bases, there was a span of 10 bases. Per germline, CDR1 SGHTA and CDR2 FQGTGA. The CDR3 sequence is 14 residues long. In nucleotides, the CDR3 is TGTGCCAGCAGCTCCGGACAGAGTAATTCACCCCTCCACTTT. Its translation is CASSSGQSNSPLHF. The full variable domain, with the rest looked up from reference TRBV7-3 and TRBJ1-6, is GAGVSQTPSNKVTEKGKYVELRCDPISGHTALYWYRQSLGQGPEFLIYFQGTGAADDSGLPNDRFFAVRPEGSVSTLKIQRTERGDSAVYLCASSSGQSNSPLHFGNGTRLTVT.